The rows below give T cell receptor beta chains drawn from one sample of a study of glioma-infiltrating T cells after dendritic cell vaccination. Sequencing used immunoSEQ multiplex PCR; TCRdb keeps in-frame clones, though not all of them. There are about 95,000 clones in the sample; more than 75% occur only once, and around 2.9% lies in the top ten. Sequencing was performed on blood, taken before dendritic cell vaccination. Receptors were obtained from a human donor with glioblastoma. CDR3s include the opening cysteine and the closing phenylalanine or tryptophan. The D gene is left open where the match is weak. A row's size may be missing; if present it is once, few, many or a size class.

j_gene: TRBJ2-5
len: 15
d_gene: TRBD2
v_gene: TRBV2
abundance: NA
CDR3aa: CASSDLAGGQETQYF
CDR3nt: TGTGCCAGCAGTGATCTTGCGGGAGGGCAAGAGACCCAGTACTTC

j_gene: TRBJ1-2
len: 21
d_gene: TRBD1
v_gene: TRBV10-3
abundance: NA
CDR3aa: CAISESGESRTGAVTGYGYTF
CDR3nt: TGTGCCATCAGTGAAAGCGGGGAATCGCGGACAGGGGCCGTTACGGGTTATGGCTACACCTTC

j_gene: TRBJ1-6
len: 12
d_gene: TRBD1
v_gene: TRBV10-3
abundance: once
CDR3aa: CAAQGANSPLHF
CDR3nt: TGTGCCGCGCAGGGGGCGAATTCACCCCTCCACTTT

j_gene: TRBJ1-2
len: 14
d_gene: NA
v_gene: TRBV6-5
abundance: NA
CDR3aa: CASRITQGNYGYTF
CDR3nt: TGTGCCAGCAGAATAACTCAGGGAAACTATGGCTACACCTTC

j_gene: TRBJ2-7
len: 13
d_gene: NA
v_gene: TRBV5-1
abundance: once
CDR3aa: CASSLAPGYEQYF
CDR3nt: TGCGCCAGCAGCTTGGCCCCGGGCTACGAGCAGTACTTC

j_gene: TRBJ2-5
len: 13
d_gene: NA
v_gene: TRBV6-5
abundance: NA
CDR3aa: CASSYSLRETQYF
CDR3nt: TGTGCCAGCAGTTACTCCCTCCGGGAGACCCAGTACTTC

j_gene: TRBJ2-1
len: 13
d_gene: NA
v_gene: TRBV11-2
abundance: NA
CDR3aa: CASSLAPGEEQFF
CDR3nt: TGTGCCAGCAGCTTAGCCCCAGGGGAGGAGCAGTTCTTC

j_gene: TRBJ1-5
len: 13
d_gene: NA
v_gene: TRBV27
abundance: NA
CDR3aa: CASSLQGNQPQHF
CDR3nt: TGTGCCAGCAGTTTACAGGGCAATCAGCCCCAGCATTTT

j_gene: TRBJ1-5
len: 15
d_gene: TRBD1
v_gene: TRBV19
abundance: NA
CDR3aa: CASRVDRVGNQPQHF
CDR3nt: TGTGCCAGTAGGGTGGACAGGGTAGGCAATCAGCCCCAGCATTTT

j_gene: TRBJ2-7
len: 14
d_gene: TRBD2
v_gene: TRBV5-1
abundance: NA
CDR3aa: CASSLGAGEAEQYF
CDR3nt: TGCGCCAGCAGCTTGGGTGCGGGAGAGGCCGAGCAGTACTTC

j_gene: TRBJ2-7
len: 15
d_gene: TRBD1
v_gene: TRBV7-2
abundance: NA
CDR3aa: CASSLGQGGSYEQYF
CDR3nt: TGTGCCAGCAGCCTGGGACAGGGGGGATCCTACGAGCAGTACTTC

j_gene: TRBJ2-3
len: 14
d_gene: NA
v_gene: TRBV2
abundance: NA
CDR3aa: CASSQDGSGDTQYF
CDR3nt: TGTGCCAGCAGTCAGGACGGGAGTGGAGATACGCAGTATTTT

j_gene: TRBJ1-3
len: 14
d_gene: TRBD1
v_gene: TRBV9
abundance: NA
CDR3aa: CASSGTGTGNTIYF
CDR3nt: TGTGCCAGCAGCGGGACAGGGACTGGAAACACCATATATTTT

j_gene: TRBJ2-1
len: 12
d_gene: TRBD1
v_gene: TRBV25-1
abundance: NA
CDR3aa: CASRGGRGEQFF
CDR3nt: TGTGCCAGCAGAGGGGGCCGGGGTGAGCAGTTCTTC

j_gene: TRBJ2-3
len: 12
d_gene: NA
v_gene: TRBV12-5
abundance: NA
CDR3aa: CASGLLPDTQYF
CDR3nt: TGTGCTAGTGGTTTGCTACCCGATACGCAGTATTTT

j_gene: TRBJ1-2
len: 13
d_gene: NA
v_gene: TRBV7-2
abundance: NA
CDR3aa: CASRAHGAYGYTF
CDR3nt: TGTGCCAGCAGGGCCCATGGGGCGTATGGCTACACCTTC

j_gene: TRBJ2-7
len: 14
d_gene: TRBD2
v_gene: TRBV5-1
abundance: NA
CDR3aa: CASSLTAGAYEQYF
CDR3nt: TGCGCCAGCAGTTTAACGGCGGGGGCCTACGAGCAGTACTTC

j_gene: TRBJ2-7
len: 14
d_gene: TRBD1
v_gene: TRBV9
abundance: NA
CDR3aa: CASSVGQGTYEQYF
CDR3nt: TGTGCCAGCAGCGTTGGACAGGGGACCTACGAGCAGTACTTC

j_gene: TRBJ1-5
len: 15
d_gene: NA
v_gene: TRBV6-6
abundance: NA
CDR3aa: CASSYVSGSNQPQHF
CDR3nt: TGTGCCAGCAGTTATGTATCCGGGTCCAATCAGCCCCAGCATTTT

j_gene: TRBJ1-5
len: 15
d_gene: NA
v_gene: TRBV19
abundance: NA
CDR3aa: CASNWAGGSYQPQHF
CDR3nt: TGTGCCAGCAACTGGGCCGGTGGGTCCTATCAGCCCCAGCATTTT

j_gene: TRBJ1-1
len: 13
d_gene: NA
v_gene: TRBV5-6
abundance: NA
CDR3aa: CASSPMGAAAAFF
CDR3nt: TGTGCCAGCAGCCCCATGGGGGCAGCCGCAGCTTTCTTT

j_gene: TRBJ2-3
len: 12
d_gene: TRBD1
v_gene: TRBV30
abundance: NA
CDR3aa: CAWSATGDTQYF
CDR3nt: TGTGCCTGGAGTGCGACAGGGGATACGCAGTATTTT

j_gene: TRBJ1-5
len: 14
d_gene: NA
v_gene: TRBV2
abundance: NA
CDR3aa: CASSETGSNQPQHF
CDR3nt: TGTGCCAGCAGTGAGACGGGTAGCAATCAGCCCCAGCATTTT

j_gene: TRBJ2-7
len: 17
d_gene: TRBD1
v_gene: TRBV4-3
abundance: NA
CDR3aa: CASSPRGGGQGAYEQYF
CDR3nt: TGCGCCAGCAGCCCGCGGGGGGGCGGACAGGGGGCATACGAGCAGTACTTC

j_gene: TRBJ1-1
len: 14
d_gene: NA
v_gene: TRBV6-5
abundance: NA
CDR3aa: CASSYSRGWAEAFF
CDR3nt: TGTGCCAGCAGTTACTCTCGGGGTTGGGCTGAAGCTTTCTTT

j_gene: TRBJ1-5
len: 15
d_gene: TRBD1
v_gene: TRBV4-1
abundance: few
CDR3aa: CASSHPDRGSQPQHF
CDR3nt: TGCGCCAGCAGCCACCCCGACAGGGGATCCCAGCCCCAGCATTTT

j_gene: TRBJ2-7
len: 14
d_gene: TRBD1
v_gene: TRBV30
abundance: NA
CDR3aa: CAWSLGQGLYEQYF
CDR3nt: TGTGCCTGGAGCCTAGGACAGGGTTTGTACGAGCAGTACTTC

j_gene: TRBJ2-7
len: 15
d_gene: TRBD2
v_gene: TRBV4-2
abundance: NA
CDR3aa: CASSPSTSGRPEQYF
CDR3nt: TGTGCCAGCAGCCCTTCGACTAGCGGGAGACCCGAGCAGTACTTC

j_gene: TRBJ2-3
len: 16
d_gene: NA
v_gene: TRBV27
abundance: once
CDR3aa: CASSLLLAQGTDTQYF
CDR3nt: TGTGCCAGCAGTTTATTACTCGCCCAGGGCACAGATACGCAGTATTTT

j_gene: TRBJ1-1
len: 14
d_gene: TRBD1
v_gene: TRBV7-8
abundance: NA
CDR3aa: CASRSQGALTEAFF
CDR3nt: TGTGCCAGCAGGTCACAGGGGGCCCTCACTGAAGCTTTCTTT

j_gene: TRBJ1-2
len: 14
d_gene: TRBD1
v_gene: TRBV4-1
abundance: NA
CDR3aa: CASSQQQGHYGYTF
CDR3nt: TGCGCCAGCAGCCAACAACAGGGGCACTATGGCTACACCTTC